This entry features one T cell receptor (beta chain) sequence. The target antigen is unknown. Germline lookup yields CDR1 SGDLS and CDR2 YYNGEE. The CDR3 is made up of 10 amino acids. Trimming removed 0 bases from V and 14 bases from J, with 8 bases in between. TCRdb re-called the reads through MiXCR, storing one row per CDR3 protein. This table has roughly 70,000 distinct CDR3 sequences, approximately 22% appearing once. This specimen belongs to a study of T cell repertoires in cytomegalovirus infection. General observations from the study: The cumulative frequency of public TCR beta families distinguished individuals who carried CMV together with the relevant HLA.

The chain links TRBV9 to TRBJ1-2, with unresolved D. The sample consisted of CD8+ T cells from cultured PBMCs, taken from culture after CMV antigen stimulation. The clonotype was recovered from a human donor in good health (CMV status not recorded). Some clones in this sample may be carry-over from other donors' samples. Here the CDR3 DNA reads TGTGCCAGCAGCGTAGACGTCGGGACCTTC. The encoded protein is CASSVDVGTF.